A selection of T cell receptor beta chains follows, all from one sample in a study of post-analysis software for immune sequencing data. TCRdb redid the calling of the PCR reads with MiXCR, one entry per CDR3 protein. The sample lists more than 450,000 distinct CDR3 sequences, approximately 31% seen once, with 4.5% to 7.5% in the top ten. Sequencing used blood. These receptors were collected from a girl under 18 with multiple sclerosis. The CDR3 runs from the conserved cysteine through the conserved F or W. The order of the fields is CDR3 protein, CDR3 DNA, clone size, D gene, V gene, J gene. D genes are given only for firm matches. The size entry is marked missing in some rows and otherwise reads once, few, many or a size class.

cdr3_aa: CSALVPETQYF; cdr3_nt: TGCAGTGCTCTGGTCCCGGAGACCCAGTACTTC; clone_size: few; d_call: -; v_call: TRBV20-1; j_call: TRBJ2-5
cdr3_aa: CASSPEERQETQYF; cdr3_nt: TGTGCCAGCAGCCCAGAGGAGCGGCAAGAGACCCAGTACTTC; clone_size: few; d_call: -; v_call: TRBV6-2/TRBV6-3; j_call: TRBJ2-5
cdr3_aa: CACTRDQSYNEQFF; cdr3_nt: TGTGCCTGCACCAGGGACCAGAGCTACAATGAGCAGTTCTTC; clone_size: -; d_call: -; v_call: TRBV6-5; j_call: TRBJ2-1
cdr3_aa: CASSTGQGGVQPQHF; cdr3_nt: TGCGCCAGCAGTACGGGACAGGGAGGCGTTCAGCCCCAGCATTTT; clone_size: few; d_call: TRBD1; v_call: TRBV4-1; j_call: TRBJ1-5
cdr3_aa: CASSPQGEEETQYF; cdr3_nt: TGTGCCAGCAGCCCACAGGGGGAGGAAGAGACCCAGTACTTC; clone_size: -; d_call: TRBD1; v_call: TRBV7-3; j_call: TRBJ2-5
cdr3_aa: CASSQRDGSQQYF; cdr3_nt: TGCGCCAGCAGCCAAAGGGACGGTTCACAGCAGTACTTC; clone_size: -; d_call: -; v_call: TRBV4-1; j_call: TRBJ2-7
cdr3_aa: CAIRDTTYEQYF; cdr3_nt: TGTGCCATCAGGGACACGACCTACGAGCAGTACTTC; clone_size: few; d_call: -; v_call: TRBV10-3; j_call: TRBJ2-7
cdr3_aa: CASSPLAGEITDTQYF; cdr3_nt: TGTGCCAGCTCACCACTTGCGGGGGAGATCACAGATACGCAGTATTTT; clone_size: -; d_call: TRBD2; v_call: TRBV18; j_call: TRBJ2-3
cdr3_aa: CASSLWGYQETQYF; cdr3_nt: TGTGCCAGCAGCTTGTGGGGGTACCAAGAGACCCAGTACTTC; clone_size: few; d_call: -; v_call: TRBV5-6; j_call: TRBJ2-5
cdr3_aa: CASSGRGTSASNEQFF; cdr3_nt: TGTGCCAGCAGTGGACGCGGGACTAGCGCATCCAATGAGCAGTTCTTC; clone_size: once; d_call: TRBD2; v_call: TRBV2; j_call: TRBJ2-1
cdr3_aa: CSAPGLSIAGELFF; cdr3_nt: TGCAGTGCTCCGGGTTTGAGTATCGCCGGGGAGCTGTTTTTT; clone_size: few; d_call: -; v_call: TRBV20-1; j_call: TRBJ2-2
cdr3_aa: CASSPPGRMNSPLHF; cdr3_nt: TGTGCCAGCAGCCCCCCGGGGCGGATGAATTCACCCCTCCACTTT; clone_size: few; d_call: -; v_call: TRBV7-9; j_call: TRBJ1-6
cdr3_aa: CASSIGRVGDNEQFF; cdr3_nt: TGTGCCAGCAGTATCGGCAGGGTCGGAGACAATGAGCAGTTCTTC; clone_size: -; d_call: -; v_call: TRBV2; j_call: TRBJ2-1
cdr3_aa: CASSPQTGMAIQYF; cdr3_nt: TGTGCCAGCAGCCCCCAGACAGGAATGGCCATTCAGTACTTC; clone_size: -; d_call: -; v_call: TRBV7-2; j_call: TRBJ2-4
cdr3_aa: CSARDLETVNEQFF; cdr3_nt: TGCAGTGCTAGAGATCTCGAGACTGTCAATGAGCAGTTCTTC; clone_size: once; d_call: -; v_call: TRBV20-1; j_call: TRBJ2-1
cdr3_aa: CASSYSPDNTEAFF; cdr3_nt: TGTGCCAGCAGTTACTCGCCCGATAACACTGAAGCTTTCTTT; clone_size: -; d_call: -; v_call: TRBV6-6; j_call: TRBJ1-1
cdr3_aa: CASSLWGQGDYGYTF; cdr3_nt: TGTGCCAGCAGCTTATGGGGACAGGGGGACTATGGCTACACCTTC; clone_size: -; d_call: TRBD1; v_call: TRBV7-9; j_call: TRBJ1-2